The 3 T cell receptor beta chains listed next were all sequenced from one sample in a study of technical replicates of blood from a few donors. Profiled with immunoSEQ multiplex PCR; TCRdb holds only in-frame clones, not every one. The repertoire includes tens of thousands of clones, around 95% of them detected once, and about 0.25% sits in the top ten. Sequencing was done on a sample of T cells isolated from PBMCs. Receptor source: a human donor in good health.

The V and J genes are TRBV7-6 and TRBJ2-1; 7 bases agree with TRBD2. Germline V gene sequence: CDR1 SGHVS, CDR2 FNYEAQ. With 2 bases clipped from V and 0 bases from J, the junction kept 7 bases outside the gene matches. CDR3 length: 17 residues. The CDR3 sequence is CASSLPPSGTSYNEQFF. In DNA form, the CDR3 reads TGTGCCAGCAGCTTACCCCCAAGCGGGACCTCCTACAATGAGCAGTTCTTC.

This sequence joins TRBV7-9 and TRBJ1-5; unclear D gene. The CDR3 sequence is 14 residues long. The germline V gene has CDR1 SEHNR and CDR2 FQNEAQ (reference sequence). Trimming left V 0 bases short and J 3 bases short, with 6 bases between. The CDR3 sequence is CASSLAQANQPQHF. The CDR3 nucleotides read TGTGCCAGCAGCTTAGCTCAGGCCAATCAGCCCCAGCATTTT. Looking up the rest from reference TRBV7-9 and TRBJ1-5 gives the full variable domain: DTGVSQNPRHKITKRGQNVTFRCDPISEHNRLYWYRQTLGQGPEFLTYFQNEAQLEKSRLLSDRFSAERPKGSFSTLEIQRTEQGDSAMYLCASSLAQANQPQHFGDGTRLSIL.

The rearrangement links TRBV9 to TRBJ2-5; 10 bases match TRBD2. The CDR3 length is 15 residues. V trimming: 4 bases; J trimming: 2 bases; junction bases outside the gene matches: 5. CDR1 and CDR2 from the germline V gene are SGDLS and YYNGEE. The CDR3 DNA sequence: TGTGCCAGCAGCCCCCGGACTAGCGGACAAGAGACCCAGTACTTC. Amino acids: CASSPRTSGQETQYF.